Below, 13 T cell receptor beta chains from the same sample are listed, as sequenced in a study of Ad26.COV2.S vaccination and SARS-CoV-2 variants. Treatment given: roughly 18 received Ad26.COV2.S at low or high dose, single or two shots; several received placebo; per-sample allocation not given. The study sampled participants on day 63 after the first vaccine or placebo injection. Using immunoSEQ multiplex PCR, the repertoire was profiled, and TCRdb retains in-frame clones only, with some absent. The repertoire has 400,000 to 450,000 clones, about nine tenths of them found once; the top ten carry 12%. The material sequenced was peripheral blood, taken in a trial of Ad26.COV2.S vaccine versus placebo. The origin of the receptors is a person aged 18-60 years who received the Ad26.COV2.S COVID-19 vaccine or a placebo.

The genes are TRBV4-1 and TRBJ2-7, with D perhaps TRBD1 (5 bases). Germline assignment: CDR1 MGHRA and CDR2 YSYEKL. The CDR3 is 16 amino acids. With 1 base removed from V and 5 bases from J, the gap between germline ends came to 18 bases. This chain's CDR3 is CASSQGLVVRENEQYF. The CDR3, as DNA: TGCGCCAGCAGCCAAGGTCTGGTGGTCAGGGAAAACGAGCAGTACTTC.

This chain uses TRBV11-3 with TRBJ2-1, with no clear D. V lost 3 bases, J lost 6 bases, and 6 bases lay in between. Germline lookup yields CDR1 SGHNT and CDR2 YENEEA. There are 12 residues in the CDR3. This CDR3 is CASSFQSNEQFF. The CDR3 nucleotides read TGTGCCAGCAGCTTTCAAAGCAATGAGCAGTTCTTC. The entire variable domain, with the rest obtained from reference TRBV11-3 and TRBJ2-1, is as follows: EAGVVQSPRYKIIEKKQPVAFWCNPISGHNTLYWYLQNLGQGPELLIRYENEEAVDDSQLPKDRFSAERLKGVDSTLKIQPAELGDSAVYLCASSFQSNEQFFGPGTRLTVL.

The gene calls are TRBV29-1 and TRBJ2-1; D ambiguous. CDR1 and CDR2 from the germline V gene are SQVTM and ANQGSEA. This CDR3 has 15 amino acids. Trimming left V 3 bases short and J 5 bases short, with 17 bases between. This CDR3 is CSVDNGQNVHNEQFF. The CDR3 bases are TGCAGCGTTGATAATGGGCAGAACGTCCACAATGAGCAGTTCTTC.

This clone was counted once. The chain uses TRBV6-4 and TRBJ2-1; D unresolved. Germline CDR1 MRHNA, CDR2 SNTAGT. Trimming removed 2 bases from V and 8 bases from J, with 10 bases in between. The CDR3 consists of 13 residues. CDR3 DNA sequence: TGTGCCAGCAGTGACGTCGGTCGGCATGAGCAGTTCTTC. This gives the protein CASSDVGRHEQFF.

A few counts support this clone. V and J are TRBV4-3 and TRBJ2-2; TRBD2 might be the D (6 bases). The ends were cut back, 1 base at V and 6 bases at J, with 9 bases in the middle. The germline CDR1 and CDR2 sequences are LGHNA and YSLEER. This CDR3 region has 14 residues. This CDR3 is CASSQAGEAGELFF. The CDR3 DNA reads TGCGCCAGCAGCCAAGCGGGAGAGGCCGGGGAGCTGTTTTTT.

The rearrangement links TRBV27 to TRBJ1-1; D uncertain. Germline CDR1 reads MNHEY; CDR2 reads SMNVEV (reference sequence). CDR3 length: 14 amino acids. V was shortened by 3 bases and J by 0 bases, with 8 bases between the two germline ends. CDR3 in DNA: TGTGCCAGCAGTTTGAGTGACATGAACACTGAAGCTTTCTTT. This translates into CASSLSDMNTEAFF.

The V call is TRBV6-6, the J call TRBJ2-6; D is ambiguous. V lost 6 bases and J lost 1, with 4 bases in between. Germline V gene sequence: CDR1 MNHNY, CDR2 SVGAGI (reference sequence). The CDR3 runs 13 residues. DNA for the CDR3: TGTGCCAGCAGCGAGTCTGGGGCCAACGTCCTGACTTTC. This gives the protein CASSESGANVLTF.

The chain links TRBV4-3 to TRBJ2-2; D unclear. Trimming cost V 0 bases and J 0 bases, with 5 bases left between them. This CDR3 region has 15 residues. From germline, CDR1 is LGHNA and CDR2 YSLEER. The chain's CDR3 is CASSQEIANTGELFF. For the CDR3, the DNA is TGCGCCAGCAGCCAAGAAATAGCGAACACCGGGGAGCTGTTTTTT.

The gene calls are TRBV5-8 and TRBJ2-7; D is undetermined. The germline V gene has CDR1 SGHTS and CDR2 YDEGEE. The CDR3 sequence is 14 residues long. Trimming took off 4 bases at V and 2 bases at J, with 13 bases between the two ends. The CDR3 DNA reads as TGTGCCAGCAGCGTTACCGACTGGGCCTACGAGCAGTACTTC. Protein product: CASSVTDWAYEQYF. Looking up the rest from reference TRBV5-8 and TRBJ2-7 gives the full variable domain: EAGVTQSPTHLIKTRGQQATLRCSPISGHTSVYWYQQALGLGLQFLLWYDEGEERNRGNFPPRFSGRQFPNYSSELNVNALELEDSALYLCASSVTDWAYEQYFGPGTRLTVT.

The chain links TRBV18 to TRBJ2-3, with a possible D match to TRBD2 (6 bases). V lost 3 bases and J 4 bases, leaving 11 bases between the germline ends. The CDR3 loop spans 14 amino acids. Germline assignment: CDR1 KGHSH and CDR2 LQKENI. CDR3 sequence: CASSPGTPADTQYF. CDR3 bases: TGTGCCAGCTCACCCGGGACTCCCGCAGATACGCAGTATTTT.

The rearrangement uses TRBV9 and TRBJ2-2; D ambiguous. The V and J ends lost 0 bases and 5 bases respectively, with 8 bases between them. From germline, CDR1 is SGDLS and CDR2 YYNGEE. The CDR3 has 14 amino acids. The CDR3 is CASSVGLATGELFF. The CDR3 region has the DNA TGTGCCAGCAGCGTAGGGTTGGCGACCGGGGAGCTGTTTTTT.

The chain recombines TRBV4-3 with TRBJ2-1; weak D call: TRBD2 (5 bases). CDR3 length: 16 residues. Germline V CDR1 and CDR2: LGHNA, YSLEER. V dropped 1 base and J dropped 0 bases, with 10 bases sitting between them. CDR3 nucleotides: TGCGCCAGCAGCCAAGGAAGGAGGAGCTCCTACAATGAGCAGTTCTTC. This codes for CASSQGRRSSYNEQFF.

J is TRBJ2-7 and V is TRBV9, with 9 nucleotides matching TRBD2. V was clipped by 3 bases and J by 4 bases; unmatched bases: 8. The V gene's germline CDR1 is SGDLS and CDR2 YYNGEE. The CDR3 runs 15 residues. The CDR3 region is CASSGGIAGVYEQYF. For the CDR3, the DNA is TGTGCCAGCAGCGGAGGCATAGCGGGAGTATACGAGCAGTACTTC.